The clone carrying this TCR beta chain has just a few counts. Its antigen remains unidentified. Use of 60 Vbeta and 13 Jbeta primers characterized the PCR. TCRdb keeps only in-frame clones here, not all; method: immunoSEQ multiplex PCR. Of some 100,000 clones in the sample, roughly 77% were seen once. V lost 1 base, J lost 6 bases, and 12 bases lay in between. Germline CDR1 LNHDA, CDR2 SQIVND (reference sequence). This CDR3 spans 15 amino acids. This record comes from a study of cytomegalovirus exposure and HLA in healthy donors. Study outcomes and limitations: Overall, approximately 150 TCR beta chains were annotated as cytomegalovirus-associated.

The receptor comes from a woman aged 45 to 65 in good health and CMV-seropositive. The sequenced material came from PBMCs. This chain links TRBV19 with TRBJ1-4, with D possibly being TRBD1 (6 bases). Here the CDR3 reads CASSIGGQRHEKLFF. Written as DNA, the CDR3 is TGTGCCAGTAGTATAGGAGGACAGAGGCATGAAAAACTGTTTTTT.